This T cell receptor (beta chain) was recorded in a study of blood T cell repertoires in COVID-19. For the study at large: Whether acute or convalescent, the COVID-19 samples came from the United States, Italy and Spain. T cells, B-cell-depleted T cells, or PBMCs provided the cDNA or gDNA that served as material.

Under the authors' procedure: The authors estimated nucleated cell counts from reference gene primer amplification. Measured with immunoSEQ multiplex PCR; TCRdb has only the in-frame clones, and not every one. The DNA was the basis for D and trimming; V, J and clone size are from that table. The sample lists some 320,000 clones; over 75% were seen once. CDR1 is GTSNPN, CDR2 SVGIG, per germline (reference sequence). V lost 3 bases to trimming and J lost 0 bases, with 11 bases between them. This CDR3 region has 14 residues. The chain is built from TRBV30 and TRBJ1-1, with unresolved D. The sequence was obtained from a human donor in a cohort sampled during active COVID-19. Sample: peripheral blood. CDR3 in DNA: TGTGCCTGGAGGGCGGTAAGCATGAACACTGAAGCTTTCTTT. Translated: CAWRAVSMNTEAFF.